The 27 T cell receptor beta chains reported below all come from one sample, sequenced in a study of CD8 T cells in ankylosing spondylitis (dated by TCRdb to the late 2010s). The library was made by 5' RACE. Sequencing instrument: Illumina HiSeq 2500. In TCRdb, the public reads were trimmed at Q25 with fastp and aligned with MiXCR, with productive beta chains retained. Every CDR3 protein is listed once, alongside the most common genes and DNA of its rows. The sample table records a few hundred thousand distinct CDR3 sequences; roughly 10% of these occur just once. The ten top clones hold roughly a fifth of the sample. Sequenced sample: blood, either unsorted or a sorted T cell fraction (not recorded which). These receptors all stem from a male donor with ankylosing spondylitis or in good health (not recorded which).

This clonotype was picked up many times. The genes are TRBV20-1 and TRBJ1-1; a possible D gene is TRBD1 (6 bases). Germline-derived CDR1 and CDR2 are DFQATT and SNEGSKA (reference sequence). Trimming took off 6 bases at V and 4 bases at J, with 12 bases between the two ends. The CDR3 extends over 12 amino acids. The CDR3 region has the DNA TGCAGTGCCGACGACAGGCGCACTGAAGCTTTCTTT. This translates into CSADDRRTEAFF.

This clonotype came up a few times. The chain recombines TRBV12-3 or TRBV12-4 with TRBJ1-2; 7 bases align to TRBD1. J lost 8 bases, V lost 3 bases, and 12 bases had no gene match. CDR3 length equals 15 residues. The CDR3 loop is CASSFRQGGKGGYTF. Here the CDR3 DNA reads TGTGCCAGCAGTTTCCGACAGGGCGGGAAGGGCGGCTACACCTTC.

This clonotype showed up many times. The CDR3 spells CATSDPMGGGEDTQYF. CDR3 bases: TGTGCCACCAGTGACCCGATGGGAGGGGGCGAGGATACGCAGTATTTT. The chain is built from TRBV24-1 and TRBJ2-3; tentatively, D is TRBD1 or TRBD2 (7 bases each). This CDR3 region has 16 residues. Looked up from germline, CDR1 is KGHDR and CDR2 is SFDVKD. V dropped 4 bases and J dropped 6 bases, with 19 bases sitting between them.

This clonotype is a singleton in its sample. Given a much more abundant clone one base away, this may be a read error. V gene TRBV12-3 or TRBV12-4 combines with J gene TRBJ2-3, with TRBD2 matching over 8 bases. With 4 bases clipped from V and 6 bases from J, the junction kept 6 bases outside the gene matches. The CDR3 sequence is 14 residues long. CDR3 in DNA: TGTGCCAGCAGTTCTGGCGGGGGGCGGGATACGCAGTATTTT. Amino acids: CASSSGGGRDTQYF.

This clonotype was observed at least ten times. The chain recombines TRBV5-1 with TRBJ2-2; tentative D call: TRBD2 (6 bases). V was shortened by 4 bases and J by 1 base, with 11 bases between the two germline ends. Germline lookup yields CDR1 SGHRS and CDR2 YFSETQ. This CDR3 is built from 15 residues. The CDR3 region is CASSGGTQNTGELFF. CDR3 in DNA: TGCGCCAGCAGCGGCGGGACTCAGAACACCGGGGAGCTGTTTTTT.

Ten or more counts support this clonotype. The chain joins TRBV7-2 to TRBJ1-3, with no clear D. With 7 bases removed from V and 6 bases from J, the gap between germline ends came to 16 bases. Germline CDR1 SGHTA, CDR2 FQGNSA. This CDR3 is 14 amino acids long. The CDR3 spells CASTPDPAINTIYF. DNA for the CDR3: TGTGCCAGCACACCGGACCCGGCTATAAACACCATATATTTT.

In this sample, this clonotype turned up many times. The chain carries TRBV28 and TRBJ2-3; TRBD2 agrees at 11 bases. CDR1 and CDR2 from the germline V gene are MDHEN and SYDVKM. V dropped 4 bases and J dropped 1; count of bases not matched to a gene: 4. CDR3 size: 16 residues. The CDR3 here is CASSSSSGGGTDTQYF. For the CDR3, the DNA is TGTGCCAGCAGTTCAAGTAGCGGGGGGGGCACAGATACGCAGTATTTT.

In this sample, this clonotype turned up many times. The chain employs TRBV11-1 and TRBJ2-3; 10 positions agree with TRBD2. The CDR3 loop spans 17 amino acids. Germline CDR1 and CDR2: SGHAT and FQDESV (reference sequence). Germline trimming cut 4 bases from V and 4 bases from J; bases unmatched to any gene: 11. DNA of the CDR3: TGTGCCAGCAGCTCTAAGACTAGCGGGCCTCTCCCAGATACGCAGTATTTT. As protein: CASSSKTSGPLPDTQYF.

Many counts were recorded for this clonotype. The chain couples TRBV12-3 or TRBV12-4 to TRBJ2-1; D is ambiguous. Trimming pared 1 base from V and 5 bases from J, leaving 6 bases between. This CDR3 spans 13 amino acids. CDR3 loop: CASSLVTHNEQFF. The CDR3 DNA reads TGTGCCAGCAGTTTAGTCACCCACAATGAGCAGTTCTTC.

This clonotype appeared a few times. The genes are TRBV20-1 and TRBJ2-7; the match to TRBD2 covers 9 bases. The CDR3 consists of 15 residues. Germline-derived CDR1 and CDR2 are DFQATT and SNEGSKA (reference sequence). J was trimmed by 6 bases and V by 6 bases; bases with no gene match: 15. The CDR3 here is CSASYSGGTPAEQYF. The DNA for the CDR3 is TGCAGTGCCTCCTATAGCGGGGGTACACCGGCCGAGCAGTACTTC.

This clonotype has at least ten counts. The rearrangement uses TRBV5-1 and TRBJ2-3; 12 positions agree with TRBD2. The CDR3 has 16 residues. From germline, CDR1 is SGHRS and CDR2 YFSETQ. V shed 3 bases, J shed 4 bases, and the junction held 6 bases outside the gene matches. This chain's CDR3 is CASSSLAGGQADTQYF. The CDR3 DNA reads as TGCGCCAGCAGCTCCCTAGCGGGGGGGCAAGCAGATACGCAGTATTTT.

With regard to this clonotype: A much larger clone differs from this one at a single base, so this may be a read error. Likely a read error: the CDR3 ends without its conserved phenylalanine or tryptophan. This chain links TRBV20-1 with TRBJ1-2; D possibly corresponds to TRBD1 (5 bases). V lost 2 bases and J lost 3, with 16 bases in between. This CDR3 spans 15 amino acids. The germline V gene has CDR1 DFQATT and CDR2 SNEGSKA (reference sequence). The CDR3 region has the DNA TGCAGTGCTAGATCCGGGACTGCGTGGGACTATGGCTACACCTCC. It yields the protein CSARSGTAWDYGYTS.

The chain joins TRBV10-3 to TRBJ2-5; 13 nucleotides align to TRBD2. The J segment lost 4 bases and the V segment lost 5 bases, leaving 16 bases of the junction unmatched. Germline CDR1 ENHRY, CDR2 SYGVKD. The CDR3 runs to 19 residues. As DNA, the CDR3 is TGTGCCATCAGTTCGGAGACTAGCGGGGGGTATGTCGAAGGAGAGACCCAGTACTTC. It is translated as CAISSETSGGYVEGETQYF.

This clonotype has a count of ten or more. The chain has TRBV20-1 and TRBJ2-3, with 7 bases lining up with TRBD1. The ends lost 5 bases at V and 1 base at J; junction bases unmatched: 9. The CDR3 has 15 amino acids. Germline-derived CDR1 and CDR2 are DFQATT and SNEGSKA (reference sequence). CDR3 DNA sequence: TGCAGTGCTTCTGACAGGGCCGGAGGCACAGATACGCAGTATTTT. Its protein product is CSASDRAGGTDTQYF.

This clonotype occurred many times. This rearrangement joins TRBV5-1 to TRBJ2-1; D is ambiguous. This CDR3 has 15 residues. The V end was cut by 3 bases, the J end by 5 bases, with 15 bases between. Germline CDR1 reads SGHRS; CDR2 reads YFSETQ. The CDR3 loop is CASSSTDGSHNEQFF. CDR3 nucleotides: TGCGCCAGCAGCTCCACTGACGGATCTCACAATGAGCAGTTCTTC. The complete variable domain, with remaining parts taken from reference TRBV5-1 and TRBJ2-1, reads KAGVTQTPRYLIKTRGQQVTLSCSPISGHRSVSWYQQTPGQGLQFLFEYFSETQRNKGNFPGRFSGRQFSNSRSEMNVSTLELGDSALYLCASSSTDGSHNEQFFGPGTRLTVL.

With respect to this clonotype: Given a much more abundant clone one base away, this may be a read error. The V call is TRBV5-1, the J call TRBJ1-1; a weak D match, TRBD1 (5 bases). The CDR3 consists of 15 residues. Germline V CDR1 and CDR2: SGHRS, YFSETQ. The CDR3 spells CASSLVGGRATEALF. The CDR3 DNA reads TGCGCCAGCAGCTTGGTTGGGGGACGAGCGACTGAAGCTCTCTTT.

There are a few counts of this clonotype. V usage is TRBV7-9 and J usage is TRBJ1-1; D is unresolved. In germline, CDR1 is SEHNR, CDR2 FQNEAQ (reference sequence). This CDR3 has 13 residues. Trimming took off 2 bases at V and 7 bases at J, with 11 bases between the two ends. CDR3 coding DNA: TGTGCCAGCAGCTTACAACGGACTAATGAAGCTTTCTTT. Translated, it gives CASSLQRTNEAFF.

This clonotype occurred many times. This chain joins TRBV29-1 and TRBJ2-3; TRBD1 aligns across 9 bases. The junction had 2 bases not matched to a gene; V was cut back by 4 bases and J by 6 bases. The CDR3 has 12 residues. Germline V CDR1 and CDR2: SQVTM, ANQGSEA. CDR3 in DNA: TGCAGCGTTGGGACAGGGGCGGATACGCAGTATTTT. It specifies CSVGTGADTQYF.

For this clonotype: Just one base apart from a much larger clone, this may be a read error. The chain is built from TRBV7-6 and TRBJ1-3; no definite D call. There are 15 residues in the CDR3. CDR1 SGHVS and CDR2 FNYEAQ come from the germline V gene. The V and J ends lost 5 bases and 0 bases respectively, with 11 bases between them. CDR3 nucleotide sequence: TGTGCCAGCAGCCAAGCCGGATACTCTGGAAACACCATATATTTT. Its protein is CASSQAGYSGNTIYF.

This clonotype was picked up many times. This rearrangement joins TRBV5-1 to TRBJ2-5; possible D gene TRBD1, 6 bases. Germline lookup yields CDR1 SGHRS and CDR2 YFSETQ. Trimming took 1 base from V and 4 from J, leaving 11 bases between them. CDR3 length: 14 amino acids. The CDR3 region is CASSLQQGSETQYF. In DNA form, the CDR3 reads TGCGCCAGCAGCTTGCAGCAGGGGTCAGAGACCCAGTACTTC.

This clonotype has ten or more counts. This rearrangement joins TRBV2 to TRBJ2-2; TRBD2 aligns across 11 bases. The CDR3 length is 17 residues. The V segment lost 6 bases and the J segment 6 bases; nucleotides outside the gene matches: 12. The germline V gene has CDR1 SNHLY and CDR2 FYNNEI. The chain's CDR3 is CASRGAFLAGGPGELFF. The DNA for the CDR3 is TGTGCCAGCAGGGGTGCCTTCCTAGCGGGGGGTCCCGGGGAGCTGTTTTTT. Together with reference TRBV2 and TRBJ2-2, the CDR3 gives the full variable domain: EPEVTQTPSHQVTQMGQEVILRCVPISNHLYFYWYRQILGQKVEFLVSFYNNEISEKSEIFDDQFSVERPDGSNFTLKIRSTKLEDSAMYFCASRGAFLAGGPGELFFGEGSRLTVL.

This clonotype occurred many times. The V gene is TRBV7-2, the J gene TRBJ2-3; TRBD2 might be the D (7 bases). Trimming pared 5 bases from V and 5 bases from J, leaving 20 bases between. Germline V gives CDR1 SGHTA, CDR2 FQGNSA. CDR3 length equals 16 residues. The DNA of the CDR3 is TGTGCCAGCAGCCCTCCGGGGGCGGGGGATCTAGATACGCAGTATTTT. Amino acid sequence: CASSPPGAGDLDTQYF.

This clonotype was counted ten times or more. V and J are TRBV29-1 and TRBJ1-1; D remains ambiguous. CDR1 and CDR2 (germline): SQVTM, ANQGSEA. Trimming took off 7 bases at V and 6 bases at J, with 12 bases between the two ends. The CDR3 has 11 amino acids. DNA of the CDR3: TGCAGCGCAACCACCAGTGCTGAAGCTTTCTTT. Residues: CSATTSAEAFF. Using reference TRBV29-1 and TRBJ1-1 for the parts outside the CDR3, the full variable domain is SAVISQKPSRDICQRGTSLTIQCQVDSQVTMMFWYRQQPGQSLTLIATANQGSEATYESGFVIDKFPISRPNLTFSTLTVSNMSPEDSSIYLCSATTSAEAFFGQGTRLTVV.

This clonotype came up a few times. The chain combines TRBV7-6 with TRBJ2-1; 10 nucleotides line up with TRBD2. Unmatched junction bases numbered 11, after V lost 6 bases and J lost 6 bases. This CDR3 is 16 amino acids long. Per the germline V gene, CDR1 is SGHVS and CDR2 is FNYEAQ. The CDR3 reads CASSPPGGTSVNEQFF. CDR3 DNA sequence: TGTGCCAGCAGTCCGCCGGGCGGGACTAGCGTCAATGAGCAGTTCTTC.

This chain uses TRBV7-2 with TRBJ2-6, with unresolved D. Germline V CDR1 and CDR2: SGHTA, FQGNSA. This CDR3 comprises 14 residues. The ends were cut back, 5 bases at V and 1 base at J, with 6 bases in the middle. The CDR3 coding sequence is TGTGCCAGCAGCGTCCCATCTGGGGCCAACGTCCTGACTTTC. The encoded protein is CASSVPSGANVLTF.

This clonotype was seen repeatedly, ten times or more. V and J are TRBV5-1 and TRBJ1-1; D is ambiguous. Germline values: CDR1 SGHRS, CDR2 YFSETQ. Trimming removed 5 bases at V and 0 bases at J, with 11 bases between. CDR3 size: 14 residues. The CDR3 sequence is CASSPDTLNTEAFF. The CDR3 DNA sequence: TGCGCCAGCAGTCCAGACACCTTGAACACTGAAGCTTTCTTT.

Only a few counts were recorded for this clonotype. The rearrangement links TRBV3-1 to TRBJ2-7; 8 positions match TRBD2. From germline, CDR1 is LGHDT and CDR2 YNNKEL (reference sequence). This CDR3 comprises 17 residues. V was clipped by 0 bases and J by 2 bases; unmatched bases: 9. The CDR3 nucleotides are TGTGCCAGCAGCCAAGAGGTAGCGGGGATGCTCCCCTACGAGCAGTACTTC. Its translation is CASSQEVAGMLPYEQYF.